The 22 T cell receptor beta chains below were found in one sample sequenced in a study of shared clonotypes between healthy human individuals. The protocol was immunoSEQ multiplex PCR, while the TCRdb copy is restricted to in-frame clones and leaves out a portion. The sample carries some 900,000 clones, less than 85% recorded once. The sequenced material came from memory CD4+ T cells sorted from blood. The subset: CD45RA-negative fraction. The receptor source for this set is a young man in good health.

This clone has just one count. The CDR3 DNA is TGTGCCAGCAGCTTAGCGCAGGGGCGGGATGGCTACACCTTC. Its translation is CASSLAQGRDGYTF. The genes are TRBV7-9 and TRBJ1-2; TRBD1 is a possible D gene (6 bases). The CDR3 is 14 residues long. V dropped 0 bases and J dropped 6 bases, with 11 bases sitting between them. Germline CDR1 is SEHNR and CDR2 is FQNEAQ (reference sequence).

With respect to this clone: The junction departs from the called germline gene at one end, perhaps through a read error. This rearrangement joins TRBV7-9 to TRBJ2-7; D gene uncertain. In germline, CDR1 is SEHNR, CDR2 FQNEAQ (reference sequence). This CDR3 has 12 amino acids. CDR3 sequence: CASSFDTARMDF. CDR3 nucleotides: TGTGCCAGCAGCTTCGACACGGCCCGTATGGACTTC.

This rearrangement joins TRBV5-1 to TRBJ1-2, with D perhaps matching TRBD1 (6 bases). Germline values: CDR1 SGHRS, CDR2 YFSETQ. This CDR3 has 14 residues. Trimming left V 6 bases short and J 3 bases short, with 15 bases between. The CDR3, as DNA: TGCGCCAGCACCCCGGGACAACTTCACTATGGCTACACCTTC. This sequence encodes CASTPGQLHYGYTF.

This clone has just a few counts. The chain links TRBV11-2 to TRBJ2-5, with 9 bases that match TRBD2. Unmatched junction bases numbered 8, after V lost 5 bases and J lost 1 base. The CDR3 sequence is 16 residues long. Germline CDR1 is SGHAT and CDR2 is FQNNGV. CDR3 DNA: TGTGCCAGCAGCCCCGGGACTAGCAATTTCCAAGAGACCCAGTACTTC. It yields the protein CASSPGTSNFQETQYF.

The V and J genes are TRBV9 and TRBJ2-3, with TRBD2 as a possible D gene (6 bases). The germline gives CDR1 SGDLS, CDR2 YYNGEE. Trimming left V 3 bases short and J 2 bases short, with 16 bases between. This CDR3 has 16 amino acids. The CDR3 is CASSAFSGLNTDTQYF. CDR3 nucleotide sequence: TGTGCCAGCAGCGCCTTTTCGGGACTTAACACAGATACGCAGTATTTT.

The sample holds one count of this clone. V usage is TRBV2 and J usage is TRBJ2-1; 10 bases agree with TRBD1. J gave up 6 bases and V 2 bases, and 7 bases lay outside the gene matches. The CDR3 has 16 amino acids. Germline loops: CDR1 SNHLY, CDR2 FYNNEI. The CDR3 region has the DNA TGTGCCAGCAGTGAACCGGGACAGGGGATCGGCAATGAGCAGTTCTTC. This sequence encodes CASSEPGQGIGNEQFF.

The chain employs TRBV5-1 and TRBJ2-2, with TRBD1 as a possible D gene (6 bases). The CDR3 consists of 16 residues. Germline assignment: CDR1 SGHRS and CDR2 YFSETQ. Trimming took 4 bases from V and 1 from J, leaving 14 bases between them. CDR3: CASSPGTLLNTGELFF. CDR3 nucleotides: TGCGCCAGCAGCCCTGGGACACTCTTGAACACCGGGGAGCTGTTTTTT.

V gene TRBV6-1 combines with J gene TRBJ1-4; TRBD1 aligns across 9 bases. CDR1 and CDR2 (germline): MNHNS, SASEGT. The CDR3 loop spans 16 amino acids. Trimming at V came to 1 base and at J to 12 bases, leaving 12 bases not matched to a gene. CDR3 residues: CASSEVLQGAYSQLFF. DNA for the CDR3: TGTGCCAGCAGTGAAGTCCTACAGGGGGCGTATTCCCAACTGTTTTTT.

The chain combines TRBV7-2 with TRBJ2-1; D call uncertain. The germline V and J ends were trimmed by 2 bases and 9 bases, with 8 bases remaining between them. The CDR3 runs to 12 residues. Germline V gene sequence: CDR1 SGHTA, CDR2 FQGNSA. The CDR3 coding sequence is TGTGCCAGCAGCTTATCTAGGTCTGAGCAGTTCTTC. Encoded protein: CASSLSRSEQFF.

This clone was seen only a few times. The sample carries other DNA sequences with the same CDR3. The chain recombines TRBV7-9 with TRBJ2-3; 11 bases align to TRBD2. The CDR3 contains 16 residues. The V gene's germline CDR1 is SEHNR and CDR2 FQNEAQ (reference sequence). The V gene end was trimmed by 1 base and the J gene end by 1 base; junction bases not matched to a gene: 1. In DNA form, the CDR3 reads TGTGCCAGCAGCTTAGTACTAGCGGGGGGCACAGATACGCAGTATTTT. This codes for CASSLVLAGGTDTQYF.

V and J are TRBV2 and TRBJ2-5; no clear D. The CDR3 consists of 11 residues. Germline CDR1 SNHLY, CDR2 FYNNEI. Trimming shortened V by 3 bases and J by 6 bases, and 5 bases separated the two germline ends. CDR3 in amino acids: CASSEEQTQYF. The CDR3 DNA reads TGTGCCAGCAGTGAGGAGCAGACCCAGTACTTC.

A single count supports this clone. The chain is built from TRBV6-1 and TRBJ2-5, with D perhaps matching TRBD2 (5 bases). Germline CDR1 is MNHNS and CDR2 is SASEGT. This CDR3 has 13 amino acids. V lost 4 bases to trimming and J lost 13 bases, with 19 bases between them. The CDR3 is CASSVPGPGMWYF. The CDR3 coding sequence is TGTGCCAGCAGTGTTCCCGGCCCCGGGATGTGGTACTTC.

CDR3 loop: CASSNRGSRNYEQYF. The DNA for the CDR3 is TGTGCCAGCAGTAACAGGGGGAGCAGGAACTACGAGCAGTACTTC. V is TRBV27 and J is TRBJ2-7, with 8 bases fitting TRBD1. With 5 bases clipped from V and 3 bases from J, the junction kept 9 bases outside the gene matches. The CDR3 consists of 15 residues. Germline loops: CDR1 MNHEY, CDR2 SMNVEV (reference sequence).

The V call is TRBV30, the J call TRBJ2-3; D is perhaps TRBD2 (7 bases). Germline V lookup: CDR1 GTSNPN, CDR2 SVGIG (reference sequence). The CDR3 consists of 12 residues. The germline V and J ends were trimmed by 6 bases and 2 bases, with 9 bases remaining between them. The DNA of the CDR3 is TGTGCCTGCCGGGGGGCCACAGATACGCAGTATTTT. Translated: CACRGATDTQYF.

The sample holds one count of this clone. The chain is built from TRBV28 and TRBJ2-1; 7 nucleotides line up with TRBD1. V lost 3 bases, J lost 0 bases, and 11 bases stayed unmatched. Germline V lookup: CDR1 MDHEN, CDR2 SYDVKM. The CDR3 sequence is 18 residues long. The CDR3 bases are TGTGCCAGCAGTTTTTATGGTCAAGGGGGCATCTCCTACAATGAGCAGTTCTTC. It translates to CASSFYGQGGISYNEQFF.

This sequence joins TRBV15 and TRBJ2-5, with D possibly matching TRBD2 (6 bases). Germline V CDR1 and CDR2: LNHNV, YYDKDF (reference sequence). Trimming took off 5 bases at V and 2 bases at J, with 15 bases between the two ends. CDR3 length: 15 residues. Written as DNA, the CDR3 is TGTGCCACCAGCCCACCCCGGCGGGGACAAGAGACCCAGTACTTC. It translates to CATSPPRRGQETQYF.

This clone was counted a few times. The V gene is TRBV9, the J gene TRBJ2-1, with D tentatively TRBD1 or TRBD2 (5 bases each). Per germline, CDR1 SGDLS and CDR2 YYNGEE. Trimming left V 3 bases short and J 4 bases short, with 23 bases between. The CDR3 extends over 18 amino acids. The CDR3 nucleotides read TGTGCCAGCAGCGCCGAAACCCTCGGGGCCGAAGGGTACAATGAGCAGTTCTTC. Its translation is CASSAETLGAEGYNEQFF.

V and J are TRBV19 and TRBJ1-1, with D tentatively TRBD1 (6 bases). Looked up from germline, CDR1 is LNHDA and CDR2 is SQIVND (reference sequence). V gave up 5 bases and J gave up 5 bases, with 15 bases separating them. The CDR3 contains 14 residues. Here the CDR3 DNA reads TGTGCCAGTAGTTCCCGTGGAGGGGGGACTGAAGCTTTCTTT. Its protein product is CASSSRGGGTEAFF.

The chain has TRBV5-4 and TRBJ2-1; TRBD2 agrees at 10 bases. The CDR3 loop spans 15 amino acids. Germline trimming cut 2 bases from V and 6 bases from J; bases unmatched to any gene: 5. CDR1 is SGHNT, CDR2 YYREEE, per germline (reference sequence). The CDR3 nucleotides are TGTGCCAGCAGCTTCCTAGCGGGAGACCGCAATGAGCAGTTCTTC. It specifies CASSFLAGDRNEQFF. The full variable domain, in which reference TRBV5-4 and TRBJ2-1 provide the parts outside the CDR3, is ETGVTQSPTHLIKTRGQQVTLRCSSQSGHNTVSWYQQALGQGPQFIFQYYREEENGRGNFPPRFSGLQFPNYSSELNVNALELDDSALYLCASSFLAGDRNEQFFGPGTRLTVL.

This rearrangement joins TRBV7-9 to TRBJ2-5, with D possibly matching TRBD1 (7 bases). CDR1 is SEHNR and CDR2 is FQNEAQ in the germline V gene (reference sequence). Trimming took off 5 bases at V and 4 bases at J, with 17 bases between the two ends. The CDR3 length is 15 residues. Here the CDR3 reads CASSPLTGRLETQYF. For the CDR3, the DNA is TGTGCCAGCAGCCCCCTGACAGGGAGGCTAGAGACCCAGTACTTC.

V gene TRBV5-1 combines with J gene TRBJ2-2, with 7 positions matching TRBD2. The germline gives CDR1 SGHRS, CDR2 YFSETQ. This CDR3 has 15 amino acids. Trimming cost V 3 bases and J 1 base; bases outside gene matches: 3. CDR3 bases: TGCGCCAGCAGCTCCTCTAGCGGGAACACCGGGGAGCTGTTTTTT. Amino acids: CASSSSSGNTGELFF. Based on the CDR3 plus reference TRBV5-1 and TRBJ2-2, the full variable domain is KAGVTQTPRYLIKTRGQQVTLSCSPISGHRSVSWYQQTPGQGLQFLFEYFSETQRNKGNFPGRFSGRQFSNSRSEMNVSTLELGDSALYLCASSSSSGNTGELFFGEGSRLTVL.

The rearrangement links TRBV25-1 to TRBJ2-1; the D gene is possibly TRBD1 (6 bases). The CDR3 has 14 amino acids. CDR1 and CDR2 (germline): MGHDK, SYGVNS. With 5 bases removed from V and 6 bases from J, the gap between germline ends came to 14 bases. The CDR3 region has the DNA TGTGCCAGCAGTCCGGCCGGGGACATCAATGAGCAGTTCTTC. Protein product: CASSPAGDINEQFF. Full variable domain (remainder filled in from reference TRBV25-1 and TRBJ2-1): EADIYQTPRYLVIGTGKKITLECSQTMGHDKMYWYQQDPGMELHLIHYSYGVNSTEKGDLSSESTVSRIRTEHFPLTLESARPSHTSQYLCASSPAGDINEQFFGPGTRLTVL.